This T cell receptor (beta chain) was sequenced for a study of CD8 T cells in ankylosing spondylitis. Study-level findings and limits: A TCR beta motif made of several highly homologous variants seemed typical of ankylosing spondylitis blood. CD8+ by phenotype, disease-linked clones were relatively rare in peripheral blood. Disease-associated clones were reportedly significantly overrepresented in matched ankylosing spondylitis synovial fluid.

On this clonotype itself: The antigen remains undetermined.

Trimming stripped 5 bases from V and 4 bases from J, with 12 bases between. The germline V gene has CDR1 MNHEY and CDR2 SVGEGT. CDR3 size: 14 residues. A quantitative 5'-RACE method, one with molecular barcodes, was used to make TCR beta libraries. TCRdb passed the 5' RACE reads through MiXCR, listing each CDR3 protein once. Among roughly 150,000 distinct CDR3 sequences, under 35% were seen once, and the ten largest hold 6%. This clonotype was obtained from a male donor with ankylosing spondylitis. The gene calls are TRBV6-2 or TRBV6-3 and TRBJ1-5; the D is unclear. Sequencing input: synovial fluid, either unsorted or a sorted T cell fraction (not recorded which). Here the CDR3 DNA reads TGTGCCAGCAGTAAGGCGGCCGAAAATCAGCCCCAGCATTTT. Amino acid sequence: CASSKAAENQPQHF.